This passage covers 16 T cell receptor beta chains from one sample sequenced in a study of blood T cell repertoires in COVID-19. Measured with immunoSEQ multiplex PCR; TCRdb has only the in-frame clones, and not every one. The repertoire holds under 350,000 clones, with roughly 90% as singletons. Sequenced input: peripheral blood. All receptors come from a man between 40 and 49 years old with acute or convalescent COVID-19.

The V and J genes are TRBV2 and TRBJ2-7, with unresolved D. CDR3 length equals 14 residues. Germline V gene data show CDR1 as SNHLY and CDR2 as FYNNEI. V dropped 7 bases and J dropped 3 bases, with 16 bases sitting between them. The CDR3 spells CASKSRLFYYEQYF. CDR3 nucleotide sequence: TGTGCCAGCAAATCCCGACTCTTCTACTACGAGCAGTACTTC. Looking up the rest from reference TRBV2 and TRBJ2-7 gives the full variable domain: EPEVTQTPSHQVTQMGQEVILRCVPISNHLYFYWYRQILGQKVEFLVSFYNNEISEKSEIFDDQFSVERPDGSNFTLKIRSTKLEDSAMYFCASKSRLFYYEQYFGPGTRLTVT.

This rearrangement joins TRBV30 to TRBJ1-6; 7 nucleotides agree with TRBD1. CDR1 and CDR2 (germline): GTSNPN, SVGIG (reference sequence). Trimming took 2 bases from V and 8 from J; bases not matched to a gene: 6. The CDR3 is 14 residues long. The CDR3 region has the DNA TGTGCCTGGAGTTTGCGACAGGGTGATTCACCCCTCCACTTT. Translation gives CAWSLRQGDSPLHF.

The chain has TRBV5-6 and TRBJ1-2, with 8 bases aligning to TRBD1. Germline V CDR1 and CDR2: SGHDT, YYEEEE. The CDR3 runs to 15 residues. Unmatched junction bases numbered 10, after V lost 5 bases and J lost 4 bases. CDR3 residues: CASRLGGQGLYGYTF. CDR3 in DNA: TGTGCCAGCAGGCTTGGCGGACAGGGCCTCTATGGCTACACCTTC.

This rearrangement joins TRBV5-1 to TRBJ1-1; D remains unclear. V lost 0 bases and J lost 1, with 7 bases in between. The CDR3 has 14 residues. Germline V gives CDR1 SGHRS, CDR2 YFSETQ. For the CDR3, the DNA is TGCGCCAGCAGCTTGGGACATCAGAACACTGAAGCTTTCTTT. Translated, it gives CASSLGHQNTEAFF.

CDR3 DNA: TGTGCCGTCTATGACTTAGCCAAAAACATTCAGTACTTC. Encoded protein: CAVYDLAKNIQYF. This chain joins TRBV19 and TRBJ2-4; unclear D gene. The CDR3 covers 13 residues. Per the germline V gene, CDR1 is LNHDA and CDR2 is SQIVND (reference sequence). The V gene lost 11 bases and the J gene lost 0 bases, with 11 bases spanning the gap.

The chain uses TRBV27 and TRBJ2-1, with TRBD1 matching over 7 bases. Trimming took 6 bases from V and 0 from J; bases not matched to a gene: 8. This CDR3 is built from 16 residues. Germline V CDR1 and CDR2: MNHEY, SMNVEV (reference sequence). The CDR3 loop reads CASSRPGTASYNEQFF. The CDR3 nucleotides read TGTGCCAGCAGCCGTCCCGGGACAGCCTCCTACAATGAGCAGTTCTTC.

The chain has TRBV19 and TRBJ2-2; D is perhaps TRBD1 (6 bases). The germline V gene encodes CDR1 LNHDA and CDR2 SQIVND (reference sequence). V lost 3 bases, J lost 0 bases, and 8 bases lay in between. The CDR3 length is 15 residues. The CDR3 region is CASSIRGTNTGELFF. In DNA form, the CDR3 reads TGTGCCAGTAGTATCAGGGGCACGAACACCGGGGAGCTGTTTTTT.

The chain employs TRBV4-1 and TRBJ2-2; D uncertain. Germline V CDR1 and CDR2: MGHRA, YSYEKL. The CDR3 totals 13 residues. Trimming pared 0 bases from V and 8 bases from J, leaving 7 bases between. CDR3 in DNA: TGCGCCAGCAGCCAAGAAGCCCCAGGGGAGCTGTTTTTT. Amino acids: CASSQEAPGELFF.

The chain has TRBV6-5 and TRBJ2-7; weak D call: TRBD1 (6 bases). The CDR3 sequence is 14 residues long. Germline CDR1 and CDR2: MNHEY and SVGAGI. Trimming cost V 6 bases and J 2 bases, with 14 bases left between them. CDR3: CASRHDRRAYEQYF. Here the CDR3 DNA reads TGTGCCAGCAGACACGACAGGCGGGCCTACGAGCAGTACTTC.

The chain has TRBV9 and TRBJ2-1; perhaps TRBD2 as D (5 bases). Per germline, CDR1 SGDLS and CDR2 YYNGEE. The CDR3 loop spans 14 amino acids. The V and J ends lost 0 bases and 8 bases respectively, with 12 bases between them. Here the CDR3 reads CASSVEPGSHEQFF. CDR3 DNA: TGTGCCAGCAGCGTAGAACCGGGGTCCCATGAGCAGTTCTTC.

The rearrangement uses TRBV5-1 and TRBJ1-2; TRBD1 agrees at 12 bases. The trim removed 7 bases at V and 1 base at J, leaving 5 bases unmatched. Germline V gives CDR1 SGHRS, CDR2 YFSETQ. This CDR3 is 15 amino acids long. The CDR3 bases are TGCGCCAGCCGGGACAGGGGGCCGCGTAACTATGGCTACACCTTC. It encodes CASRDRGPRNYGYTF.

V and J are TRBV10-1 and TRBJ1-4, with D tentatively TRBD1 (6 bases). With 5 bases removed from V and 4 bases from J, the gap between germline ends came to 11 bases. CDR3 length equals 14 residues. CDR1 is WNHNN and CDR2 is SYGVQD in the germline V gene (reference sequence). The CDR3 coding sequence is TGCGCCAGCAGTTCCGGACAGCTTAATGAAAAACTGTTTTTT. Protein sequence: CASSSGQLNEKLFF.

This clone was seen just once. J is TRBJ2-2 and V is TRBV7-6; 8 positions match TRBD1. In germline, CDR1 is SGHVS, CDR2 FNYEAQ. CDR3 length: 16 amino acids. V shed 2 bases, J shed 5 bases, and the junction held 7 bases outside the gene matches. The DNA of the CDR3 is TGTGCCAGCAGCTTACTGACAGGGGCGCCTACCGGGGAGCTGTTTTTT. This codes for CASSLLTGAPTGELFF. Drawing the rest from reference TRBV7-6 and TRBJ2-2, the complete variable domain is GAGVSQSPRYKVTKRGQDVALRCDPISGHVSLYWYRQALGQGPEFLTYFNYEAQQDKSGLPNDRFSAERPEGSISTLTIQRTEQRDSAMYRCASSLLTGAPTGELFFGEGSRLTVL.

This chain joins TRBV15 and TRBJ2-2; TRBD2 is a possible D gene (6 bases). The germline CDR1 and CDR2 sequences are LNHNV and YYDKDF (reference sequence). The CDR3 is 16 residues long. V lost 3 bases to trimming and J lost 3 bases, with 14 bases between them. CDR3 region: CATSRTRVLDTGELFF. The CDR3 DNA is TGTGCCACCAGCAGGACTAGGGTTTTGGACACCGGGGAGCTGTTTTTT.

The rearrangement uses TRBV5-4 and TRBJ2-2; D may be TRBD2 (6 bases). Per the germline V gene, CDR1 is SGHNT and CDR2 is YYREEE (reference sequence). The CDR3 loop spans 16 amino acids. V shed 1 base and J shed 2 bases, with 12 bases lying between them. CDR3 in amino acids: CASSLKGLQNTGELFF. CDR3 DNA: TGTGCCAGCAGCTTGAAGGGACTCCAAAACACCGGGGAGCTGTTTTTT.

This sequence joins TRBV10-3 and TRBJ2-6; D remains unclear. The CDR3 length is 14 residues. CDR1 is ENHRY and CDR2 is SYGVKD in the germline V gene. Trimming left V 8 bases short and J 0 bases short, with 8 bases between. Here the CDR3 DNA reads TGTGCCATCCGCGAGGCCTCTGGGGCCAACGTCCTGACTTTC. Translation gives CAIREASGANVLTF.